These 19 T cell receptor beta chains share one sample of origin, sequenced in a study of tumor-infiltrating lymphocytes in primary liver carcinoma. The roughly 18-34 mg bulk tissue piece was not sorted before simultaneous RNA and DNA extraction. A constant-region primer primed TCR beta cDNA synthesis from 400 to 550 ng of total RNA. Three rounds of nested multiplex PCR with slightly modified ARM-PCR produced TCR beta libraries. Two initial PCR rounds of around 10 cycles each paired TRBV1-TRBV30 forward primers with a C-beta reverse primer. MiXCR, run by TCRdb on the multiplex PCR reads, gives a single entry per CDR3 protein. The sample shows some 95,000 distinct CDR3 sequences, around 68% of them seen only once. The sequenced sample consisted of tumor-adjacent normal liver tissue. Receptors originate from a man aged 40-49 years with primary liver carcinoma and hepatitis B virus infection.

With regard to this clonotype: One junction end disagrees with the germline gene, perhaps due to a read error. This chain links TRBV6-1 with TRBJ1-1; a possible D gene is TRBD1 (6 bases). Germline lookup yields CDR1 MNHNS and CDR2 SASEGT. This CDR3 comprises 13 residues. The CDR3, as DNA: TGTACCAGCGGGGCTGGGACATTGACTGAAGCTTTCTTT. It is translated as CTSGAGTLTEAFF.

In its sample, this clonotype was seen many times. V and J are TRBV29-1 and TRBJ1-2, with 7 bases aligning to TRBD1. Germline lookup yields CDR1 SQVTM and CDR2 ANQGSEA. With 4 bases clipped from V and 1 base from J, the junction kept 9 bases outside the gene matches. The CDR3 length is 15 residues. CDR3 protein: CSVAAGTDLNYGYTF. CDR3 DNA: TGCAGCGTTGCTGCCGGGACAGACCTTAACTATGGCTACACCTTC.

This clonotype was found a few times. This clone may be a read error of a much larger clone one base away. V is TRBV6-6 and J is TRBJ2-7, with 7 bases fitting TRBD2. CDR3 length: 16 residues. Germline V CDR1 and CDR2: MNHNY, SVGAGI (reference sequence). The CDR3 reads CTSSGGGGPSRYEQYF. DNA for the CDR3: TGTACCAGCAGTGGGGGGGGAGGTCCCTCCCGATACGAGCAGTACTTC.

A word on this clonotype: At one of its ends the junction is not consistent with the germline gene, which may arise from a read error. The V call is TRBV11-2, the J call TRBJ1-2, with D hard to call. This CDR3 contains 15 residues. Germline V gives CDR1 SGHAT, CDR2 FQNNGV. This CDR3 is CASSLEAAENYAYTF. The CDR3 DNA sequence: TGTGCCAGCAGCTTAGAGGCAGCCGAAAATTATGCCTACACCTTC.

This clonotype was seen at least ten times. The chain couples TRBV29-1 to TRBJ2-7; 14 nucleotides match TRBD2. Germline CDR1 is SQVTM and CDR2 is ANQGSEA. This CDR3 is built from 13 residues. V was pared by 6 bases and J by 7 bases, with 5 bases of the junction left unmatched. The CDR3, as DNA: TGCAGCGTCAGACTAGCGGGAGGGAGAGAGCAGTACTTC. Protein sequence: CSVRLAGGREQYF.

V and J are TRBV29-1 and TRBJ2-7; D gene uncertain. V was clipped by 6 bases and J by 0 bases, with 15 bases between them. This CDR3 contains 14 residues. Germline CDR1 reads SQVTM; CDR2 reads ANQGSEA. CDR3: CSVRPQYASYEQYF. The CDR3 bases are TGCAGCGTCCGACCTCAGTACGCCTCCTACGAGCAGTACTTC.

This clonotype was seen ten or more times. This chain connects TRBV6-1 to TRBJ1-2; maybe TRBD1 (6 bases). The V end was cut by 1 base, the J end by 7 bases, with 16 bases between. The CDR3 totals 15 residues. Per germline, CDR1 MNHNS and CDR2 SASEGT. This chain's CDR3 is CASSEVGGAGRGYTF. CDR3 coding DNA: TGTGCCAGCAGTGAAGTGGGGGGGGCTGGACGTGGCTACACCTTC.

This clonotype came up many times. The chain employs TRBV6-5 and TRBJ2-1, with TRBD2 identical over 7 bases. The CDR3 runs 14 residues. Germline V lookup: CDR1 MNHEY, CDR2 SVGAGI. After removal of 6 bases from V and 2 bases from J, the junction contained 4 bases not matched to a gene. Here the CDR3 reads CASSQAGTYNEQFF. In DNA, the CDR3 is TGTGCCAGCAGCCAAGCGGGGACCTACAATGAGCAGTTCTTC.

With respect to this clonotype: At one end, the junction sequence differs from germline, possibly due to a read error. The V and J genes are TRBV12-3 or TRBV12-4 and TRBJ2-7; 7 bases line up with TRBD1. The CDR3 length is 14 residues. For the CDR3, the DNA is TGTACCAGCAGCACAGGGGACCTCAGGGACGAGCAGTACTTC. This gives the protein CTSSTGDLRDEQYF.

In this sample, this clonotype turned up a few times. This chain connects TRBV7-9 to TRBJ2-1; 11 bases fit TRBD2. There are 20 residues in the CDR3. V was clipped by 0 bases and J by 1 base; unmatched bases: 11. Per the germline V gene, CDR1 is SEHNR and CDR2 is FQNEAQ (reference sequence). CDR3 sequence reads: CASSLASGTSGSSSYNEQFF. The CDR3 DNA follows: TGTGCCAGCAGCTTAGCGTCGGGGACTAGCGGTAGCAGTTCCTACAATGAGCAGTTCTTC. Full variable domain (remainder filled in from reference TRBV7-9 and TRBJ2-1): DTGVSQNPRHKITKRGQNVTFRCDPISEHNRLYWYRQTLGQGPEFLTYFQNEAQLEKSRLLSDRFSAERPKGSFSTLEIQRTEQGDSAMYLCASSLASGTSGSSSYNEQFFGPGTRLTVL.

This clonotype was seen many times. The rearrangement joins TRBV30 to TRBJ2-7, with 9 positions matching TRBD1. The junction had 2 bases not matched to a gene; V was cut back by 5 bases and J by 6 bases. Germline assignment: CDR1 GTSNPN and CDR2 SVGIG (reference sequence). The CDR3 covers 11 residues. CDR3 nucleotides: TGTGCCTGGGGGACAGGGACCGAGCAGTACTTC. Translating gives CAWGTGTEQYF.

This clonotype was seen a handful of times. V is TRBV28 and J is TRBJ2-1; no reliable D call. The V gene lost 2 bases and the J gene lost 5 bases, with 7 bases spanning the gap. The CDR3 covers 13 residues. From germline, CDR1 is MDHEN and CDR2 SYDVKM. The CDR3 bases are TGTGCCAGCAGTTTACCTGCCCACAATGAGCAGTTCTTC. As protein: CASSLPAHNEQFF. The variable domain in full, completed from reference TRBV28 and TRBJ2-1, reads DVKVTQSSRYLVKRTGEKVFLECVQDMDHENMFWYRQDPGLGLRLIYFSYDVKMKEKGDIPEGYSVSREKKERFSLILESASTNQTSMYLCASSLPAHNEQFFGPGTRLTVL.

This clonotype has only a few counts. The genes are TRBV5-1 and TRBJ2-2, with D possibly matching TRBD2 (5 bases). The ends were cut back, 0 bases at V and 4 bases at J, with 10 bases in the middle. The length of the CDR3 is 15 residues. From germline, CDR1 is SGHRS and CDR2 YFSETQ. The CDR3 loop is CASSLVAGGTGELFF. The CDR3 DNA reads TGCGCCAGCAGCTTGGTGGCCGGAGGCACCGGGGAGCTGTTTTTT.

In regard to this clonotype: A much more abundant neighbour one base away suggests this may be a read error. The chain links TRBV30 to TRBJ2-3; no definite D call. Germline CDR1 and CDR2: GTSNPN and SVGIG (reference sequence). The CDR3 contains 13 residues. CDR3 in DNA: TGTGCCTTGAGTCTTCCTAGCACAGATACGCAGTATTTT. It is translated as CALSLPSTDTQYF.

The CDR3 protein is CASSLTGAGYTF. Here the CDR3 DNA reads TGTGCCAGCAGTTTGACAGGGGCTGGCTACACCTTC. This rearrangement joins TRBV12-3 or TRBV12-4 to TRBJ1-2; 8 positions match TRBD1. There are 12 residues in the CDR3. Losses at the gene ends were 3 bases for V and 7 bases for J; bases not matched to a gene: 1.

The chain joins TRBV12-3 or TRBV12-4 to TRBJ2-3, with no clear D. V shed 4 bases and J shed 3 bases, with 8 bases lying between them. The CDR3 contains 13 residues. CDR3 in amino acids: CASSSDDTDTQYF. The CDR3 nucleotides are TGTGCCAGCAGTTCCGACGATACAGATACGCAGTATTTT.

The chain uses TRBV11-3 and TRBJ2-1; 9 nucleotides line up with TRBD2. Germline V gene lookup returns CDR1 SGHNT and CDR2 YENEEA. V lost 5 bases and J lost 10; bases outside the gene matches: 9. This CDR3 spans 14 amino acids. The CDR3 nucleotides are TGTGCCAGCAGCCACACAGCGGGAGGAGGAGAGCAGTTCTTC. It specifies CASSHTAGGGEQFF. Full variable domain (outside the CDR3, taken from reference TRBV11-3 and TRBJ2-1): EAGVVQSPRYKIIEKKQPVAFWCNPISGHNTLYWYLQNLGQGPELLIRYENEEAVDDSQLPKDRFSAERLKGVDSTLKIQPAELGDSAVYLCASSHTAGGGEQFFGPGTRLTVL.

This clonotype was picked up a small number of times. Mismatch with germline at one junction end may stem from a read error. The DNA of the CDR3 is TGTGCCAGCAGCCCCTACGGCGGGGGGCTGTTTTTT. The encoded protein is CASSPYGGGLFF. V usage is TRBV11-3 and J usage is TRBJ2-2, with 7 bases lining up with TRBD2. The CDR3 covers 12 residues. Germline V CDR1 and CDR2: SGHNT, YENEEA. The entire variable domain, with the rest obtained from reference TRBV11-3 and TRBJ2-2, is as follows: EAGVVQSPRYKIIEKKQPVAFWCNPISGHNTLYWYLQNLGQGPELLIRYENEEAVDDSQLPKDRFSAERLKGVDSTLKIQPAELGDSAVYLCASSPYGGGLFFGEGSRLTVL.

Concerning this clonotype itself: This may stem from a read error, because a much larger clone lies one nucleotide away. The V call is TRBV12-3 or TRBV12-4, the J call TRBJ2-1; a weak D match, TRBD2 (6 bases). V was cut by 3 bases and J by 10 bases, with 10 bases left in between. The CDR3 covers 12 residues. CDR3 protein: CASSFLAWEQFF. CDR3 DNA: TGTGCCAGCAGTTTCCTAGCGTGGGAGCAGTTCTTC.